The TCR beta chain under discussion was sequenced for a study of CD8 T cells in ankylosing spondylitis. TCR beta libraries were made by quantitative 5'-RACE with molecular barcodes. A single record per CDR3 protein comes from TCRdb applying MiXCR to the 5' RACE reads. The table shows about 150,000 distinct CDR3 sequences, with around a third occurring only once. V was shortened by 5 bases and J by 6 bases, with 13 bases between the two germline ends. The CDR3 extends over 13 amino acids. Germline CDR1 reads SGHAT; CDR2 reads FQNNGV. About this clonotype: Its antigen is as yet unknown.

Findings and caveats of the study: Clones tied to disease were said to be significantly enriched in matched ankylosing spondylitis synovial fluid. In synovial fluid and blood from reactive arthritis, some motif variants were previously reported. The study identified a TCR beta motif of several highly homologous variants that appeared characteristic of ankylosing spondylitis blood.

This TCR derives from a male donor with ankylosing spondylitis. V gene TRBV11-2 combines with J gene TRBJ1-1, with a weak D call TRBD1 (6 bases). Sequencing was performed on synovial fluid, either unsorted or a sorted T cell fraction (not recorded which). The CDR3 sequence is CASSRQAFPEAFF. The CDR3 region has the DNA TGTGCCAGCAGCCGACAGGCGTTTCCTGAAGCTTTCTTT. Together with reference TRBV11-2 and TRBJ1-1, the CDR3 gives the full variable domain: EAGVAQSPRYKIIEKRQSVAFWCNPISGHATLYWYQQILGQGPKLLIQFQNNGVVDDSQLPKDRFSAERLKGVDSTLKIQPAKLEDSAVYLCASSRQAFPEAFFGQGTRLTVV.